This T cell receptor (beta chain) was identified during a study of CXCR3-negative and CXCR3-positive naive CD8 T cells. Study conclusions and caveats: Researchers report that CXCR3-positive naive cells carry more hydrophobic TRB CDR3s than CXCR3-negative naive cells. For naive cells, CXCR3-negative and CXCR3-positive subsets had similar TRBV-TRBJ usage; for memory cells, usage differed.

Triplicate sorting captured some 290,000 cells each from every CD8+ T cell subset. The libraries of TRB cDNA were constructed through 5' RACE using UMI labels. TCRdb reprocessed the 5' RACE reads and stores each CDR3 protein as one record, lacking DNA. The sample holds about 62,000 distinct CDR3 sequences. The CDR3 covers 14 residues. Germline V gene data show CDR1 as DFQATT and CDR2 as SNEGSKA (reference sequence). Concerning this clonotype: Its antigen is not identified.

The receptor was derived from a human donor in good health. Some clones in this sample may be carry-over from other donors' samples. Sequenced: naive CXCR3- CD8+ T cells from blood. Subset given: CD45RO-CCR7+CD27+CD95- naive CD8+ T cells lacking CXCR3 (TNR3-). The chain combines TRBV20-1 with TRBJ2-2; no DNA is available, so the TRBD2 call from TCRdb remains unchecked. The CDR3 loop is CSATSGGDTGELFF.